These 19 T cell receptor beta chains came from one sample sequenced in a study of long-term antiretroviral therapy in people with HIV. An immunoSEQ assay, version v3.0, was performed at survey level. The table came from immunoSEQ multiplex PCR; TCRdb's copy has only in-frame clones and leaves some out. The sample lists 25,000 to 30,000 clones, around 84% occurring once. Sequences were derived from unsorted PBMCs, sampled 0.4 years after starting antiretroviral therapy. Receptors were obtained from a man between 18 and 29 years old with HIV.

This rearrangement joins TRBV13 to TRBJ2-7; D is ambiguous. Looked up from germline, CDR1 is PRHDT and CDR2 is FYEKMQ (reference sequence). There are 14 residues in the CDR3. Trimming took off 0 bases at V and 2 bases at J, with 8 bases between the two ends. The CDR3, as DNA: TGTGCCAGCAGCTTAGGTGGCAAGACCTACGAGCAGTACTTC. Protein: CASSLGGKTYEQYF.

This chain connects TRBV27 to TRBJ2-1; 7 nucleotides match TRBD2. This CDR3 is 15 amino acids long. V was pared by 2 bases and J by 6 bases, with 7 bases of the junction left unmatched. CDR1 is MNHEY, CDR2 SMNVEV, per germline (reference sequence). Written as DNA, the CDR3 is TGTGCCAGCAGTTTAGGCTGGACTAGGACCAATGAGCAGTTCTTC. This codes for CASSLGWTRTNEQFF.

The chain employs TRBV5-5 and TRBJ1-1, with TRBD1 identical over 11 bases. This CDR3 is built from 15 residues. CDR1 is SGHKS, CDR2 YYEKEE, per germline (reference sequence). The V and J ends lost 4 bases and 4 bases, in that order; junction bases with no gene match: 6. CDR3: CASSPRGTGGTEAFF. The CDR3 coding sequence is TGTGCCAGCAGCCCCCGTGGGACAGGGGGCACTGAAGCTTTCTTT. Based on the CDR3 plus reference TRBV5-5 and TRBJ1-1, the full variable domain is DAGVTQSPTHLIKTRGQQVTLRCSPISGHKSVSWYQQVLGQGPQFIFQYYEKEERGRGNFPDRFSARQFPNYSSELNVNALLLGDSALYLCASSPRGTGGTEAFFGQGTRLTVV.

This clone was detected only a few times. This chain joins TRBV5-6 and TRBJ1-1, with a weak D call TRBD1 (5 bases). CDR3 length: 14 amino acids. CDR1 SGHDT and CDR2 YYEEEE come from the germline V gene. Trimming shortened V by 4 bases and J by 3 bases, and 13 bases separated the two germline ends. CDR3 bases: TGTGCCAGCAGCCCGGACGTAGGGGACACTGAAGCTTTCTTT. It yields the protein CASSPDVGDTEAFF.

This chain links TRBV9 with TRBJ1-5; the D is unclear. Germline CDR1 SGDLS, CDR2 YYNGEE. Trimming removed 3 bases from V and 4 bases from J, with 5 bases in between. There are 12 residues in the CDR3. The DNA of the CDR3 is TGTGCCAGCAGCGGTCAGAATCAGCCCCAGCATTTT. This gives the protein CASSGQNQPQHF.

V and J are TRBV11-2 and TRBJ1-2, with D possibly TRBD1 on 5 matching bases. V was shortened by 2 bases and J by 7 bases, with 20 bases between the two germline ends. The CDR3 has 16 residues. From germline, CDR1 is SGHAT and CDR2 FQNNGV. CDR3: CASSLSGVGGVGGYTF. DNA of the CDR3: TGTGCCAGCAGCTTATCGGGGGTTGGGGGTGTGGGTGGCTACACCTTC.

This chain joins TRBV6-5 and TRBJ2-5, with TRBD2 matching over 9 bases. The CDR3 has 15 residues. CDR1 and CDR2 from the germline V gene are MNHEY and SVGAGI. With V trimmed by 7 bases and J by 2 bases, 8 bases remained unmatched. CDR3 nucleotide sequence: TGTGCCAGCACGGCGGGAGGGGGCGAACAAGAGACCCAGTACTTC. As protein: CASTAGGGEQETQYF.

The V gene is TRBV7-9, the J gene TRBJ2-1, with TRBD2 identical over 10 bases. The CDR3 runs to 15 residues. Germline V gene data show CDR1 as SEHNR and CDR2 as FQNEAQ (reference sequence). V shed 5 bases and J 5 bases; nucleotides not matched to a gene: 6. CDR3 in DNA: TGTGCCAGCAGCCTACCGGGACTAGCGAACAATGAGCAGTTCTTC. Translation gives CASSLPGLANNEQFF.

The chain is built from TRBV7-9 and TRBJ2-5, with D perhaps matching TRBD1 (5 bases). The V gene's germline CDR1 is SEHNR and CDR2 FQNEAQ (reference sequence). V was trimmed by 4 bases and J by 2 bases, leaving 8 bases between them. This CDR3 has 13 amino acids. CDR3: CASSSRQQETQYF. The CDR3 nucleotides are TGTGCCAGCAGCTCTAGACAGCAAGAGACCCAGTACTTC.

The chain is built from TRBV18 and TRBJ1-3; TRBD1 might be the D (6 bases). The length of the CDR3 is 14 residues. Per germline, CDR1 KGHSH and CDR2 LQKENI. V lost 6 bases to trimming and J lost 4 bases, with 13 bases between them. CDR3 residues: CASSRTASGNTIYF. The CDR3 bases are TGTGCCAGCTCCCGGACAGCTTCAGGAAACACCATATATTTT. Variable domain in full (rest from reference TRBV18 and TRBJ1-3): NAGVMQNPRHLVRRRGQEARLRCSPMKGHSHVYWYRQLPEEGLKFMVYLQKENIIDESGMPKERFSAEFPKEGPSILRIQQVVRGDSAAYFCASSRTASGNTIYFGEGSWLTVV.

The genes are TRBV19 and TRBJ2-3; D unresolved. Germline V gene lookup returns CDR1 LNHDA and CDR2 SQIVND (reference sequence). Trimming took 5 bases from V and 4 from J, leaving 13 bases between them. The CDR3 consists of 14 residues. The CDR3: CASSSRVSADTQYF. In DNA form, the CDR3 reads TGTGCCAGTAGTTCTAGAGTTTCGGCAGATACGCAGTATTTT.

The J gene is TRBJ2-1, the V gene TRBV11-2; no firm D call. From germline, CDR1 is SGHAT and CDR2 FQNNGV. Trimming took off 2 bases at V and 0 bases at J, with 17 bases between the two ends. The CDR3 has 18 amino acids. The CDR3 DNA is TGTGCCAGCAGCTTAAACCCATGGTCAGAGAGCTCCTACAATGAGCAGTTCTTC. It encodes CASSLNPWSESSYNEQFF. Full variable domain (rest looked up from reference TRBV11-2 and TRBJ2-1): EAGVAQSPRYKIIEKRQSVAFWCNPISGHATLYWYQQILGQGPKLLIQFQNNGVVDDSQLPKDRFSAERLKGVDSTLKIQPAKLEDSAVYLCASSLNPWSESSYNEQFFGPGTRLTVL.

This clone was detected only once. The CDR3 region has the DNA TGTGCCAGCAGCTTAGACCTATCTCAGGGGACAGGGTATATTCAGTACTTC. It encodes CASSLDLSQGTGYIQYF. The chain recombines TRBV11-2 with TRBJ2-4; 9 nucleotides line up with TRBD1. This CDR3 has 17 amino acids. The germline gives CDR1 SGHAT, CDR2 FQNNGV. Trimming at V came to 0 bases and at J to 10 bases, leaving 13 bases not matched to a gene. The whole variable domain, filled in from reference TRBV11-2 and TRBJ2-4, reads EAGVAQSPRYKIIEKRQSVAFWCNPISGHATLYWYQQILGQGPKLLIQFQNNGVVDDSQLPKDRFSAERLKGVDSTLKIQPAKLEDSAVYLCASSLDLSQGTGYIQYFGAGTRLSVL.

This chain uses TRBV5-6 with TRBJ1-5; D may be TRBD1 (6 bases). CDR1 SGHDT and CDR2 YYEEEE come from the germline V gene. V gave up 1 base and J gave up 0 bases, with 14 bases separating them. The CDR3 extends over 17 amino acids. CDR3 sequence: CASSLSGARTSNQPQHF. CDR3 DNA: TGTGCCAGCAGCTTGTCGGGGGCGAGGACTAGCAATCAGCCCCAGCATTTT.

This sequence joins TRBV27 and TRBJ1-2, with D maybe TRBD1 (6 bases). Trimming shortened V by 0 bases and J by 7 bases, and 12 bases separated the two germline ends. This CDR3 is 14 amino acids long. Germline V gene sequence: CDR1 MNHEY, CDR2 SMNVEV (reference sequence). This CDR3 is CASSLSAGARGYTF. The DNA of the CDR3 is TGTGCCAGCAGTTTATCAGCAGGGGCGCGTGGCTACACCTTC.

V is TRBV5-6 and J is TRBJ1-1; D is possibly TRBD1 (5 bases). V dropped 2 bases and J dropped 0 bases, with 11 bases sitting between them. The germline V gene encodes CDR1 SGHDT and CDR2 YYEEEE. The CDR3 length is 15 residues. The CDR3, as DNA: TGTGCCAGCAGCTTCCACAGGACGATGAACACTGAAGCTTTCTTT. It is translated as CASSFHRTMNTEAFF.

This rearrangement joins TRBV28 to TRBJ1-3, with 7 bases identical to TRBD1. The V segment lost 1 base and the J segment 0 bases; nucleotides outside the gene matches: 3. The CDR3 totals 16 residues. Per germline, CDR1 MDHEN and CDR2 SYDVKM. In nucleotides, the CDR3 is TGTGCCAGCAGTTTATTAGGGGGCCCCTCTGGAAACACCATATATTTT. It is translated as CASSLLGGPSGNTIYF.

The V call is TRBV19, the J call TRBJ1-2; D is uncertain. CDR3 length: 13 amino acids. Germline loops: CDR1 LNHDA, CDR2 SQIVND (reference sequence). Deletions cut 5 bases from V and 4 bases from J, with 11 bases between. CDR3 protein: CASSLTESYGYTF. The CDR3 DNA sequence: TGTGCCAGTAGTCTCACAGAGAGCTATGGCTACACCTTC. The full variable domain, completed using reference TRBV19 and TRBJ1-2, is DGGITQSPKYLFRKEGQNVTLSCEQNLNHDAMYWYRQDPGQGLRLIYYSQIVNDFQKGDIAEGYSVSREKKESFPLTVTSAQKNPTAFYLCASSLTESYGYTFGSGTRLTVV.

V and J are TRBV27 and TRBJ1-1; possibly TRBD1 for D (5 bases). In germline, CDR1 is MNHEY, CDR2 SMNVEV (reference sequence). The V end lost 8 bases, the J end lost 6 bases, and 13 bases lay between the germline ends. This CDR3 spans 12 amino acids. The CDR3 protein is CASSARGAEAFF. The CDR3, as DNA: TGTGCCAGCTCCGCCCGGGGGGCTGAAGCTTTCTTT.